The 15 T cell receptor beta chains reported below all come from one sample, sequenced in a study of blood T cell repertoires in COVID-19. Method: immunoSEQ multiplex PCR; TCRdb's copy keeps in-frame clones and lacks some. This repertoire shows about 290,000 clones, roughly 86% found once; its top ten account for roughly 10%. What was sequenced was peripheral blood. Receptor source: a woman aged 25 to 39 with COVID-19, enrolled during active disease.

The gene calls are TRBV6-5 and TRBJ2-3; 9 bases line up with TRBD2. Germline trimming cut 10 bases from V and 3 bases from J; bases unmatched to any gene: 5. CDR1 is MNHEY and CDR2 is SVGAGI in the germline V gene. The CDR3 length is 13 residues. CDR3 sequence: CAIQRGVTDTQYF. The CDR3 nucleotides read TGTGCCATTCAGCGGGGGGTAACAGATACGCAGTATTTT.

This rearrangement joins TRBV6-5 to TRBJ1-2; D remains unclear. The CDR3 is made up of 13 amino acids. V was trimmed by 8 bases and J by 8 bases, leaving 18 bases between them. Germline CDR1 MNHEY, CDR2 SVGAGI. Written as DNA, the CDR3 is TGTGCCAGCGGAGACCCGGTCCCGGCAGGCTACACCTTC. Its translation is CASGDPVPAGYTF.

This chain uses TRBV18 with TRBJ1-1, with 7 bases matching TRBD1. Germline values: CDR1 KGHSH, CDR2 LQKENI. The CDR3 is 15 amino acids. After removal of 5 bases from V and 4 bases from J, the junction contained 10 bases not matched to a gene. CDR3 sequence reads: CASSGLQGLGTEAFF. CDR3 sequence (DNA): TGTGCCAGCTCAGGATTACAGGGGCTGGGCACTGAAGCTTTCTTT.

The rearrangement links TRBV5-5 to TRBJ1-1; perhaps TRBD1 as D (6 bases). In germline, CDR1 is SGHKS, CDR2 YYEKEE (reference sequence). Between the trimmed V and J ends, which lost 5 bases and 4 bases, there was a span of 18 bases. The CDR3 spans 15 residues. The CDR3 sequence is CASRMKQGGGTEAFF. The CDR3 DNA follows: TGTGCCAGCAGGATGAAACAGGGAGGGGGCACTGAAGCTTTCTTT. The complete variable domain, with remaining parts taken from reference TRBV5-5 and TRBJ1-1, reads DAGVTQSPTHLIKTRGQQVTLRCSPISGHKSVSWYQQVLGQGPQFIFQYYEKEERGRGNFPDRFSARQFPNYSSELNVNALLLGDSALYLCASRMKQGGGTEAFFGQGTRLTVV.

This chain uses TRBV2 with TRBJ1-2, with TRBD1 matching 10 bases. The length of the CDR3 is 15 residues. After removal of 6 bases from V and 7 bases from J, the junction contained 11 bases not matched to a gene. The germline V gene has CDR1 SNHLY and CDR2 FYNNEI. The CDR3 is CASSTDWTGGRGYTF. Here the CDR3 DNA reads TGTGCCAGCAGCACTGACTGGACAGGGGGTCGTGGCTACACCTTC. The full variable domain, its missing parts supplied by reference TRBV2 and TRBJ1-2, is EPEVTQTPSHQVTQMGQEVILRCVPISNHLYFYWYRQILGQKVEFLVSFYNNEISEKSEIFDDQFSVERPDGSNFTLKIRSTKLEDSAMYFCASSTDWTGGRGYTFGSGTRLTVV.

J is TRBJ1-2 and V is TRBV6-6; 10 bases are a match to TRBD1. V shed 5 bases and J 7 bases; nucleotides not matched to a gene: 10. Germline V gene sequence: CDR1 MNHNY, CDR2 SVGAGI (reference sequence). The CDR3 totals 15 residues. CDR3 nucleotides: TGTGCCAGCAGTCCGACGACAGGGGGCGCAGGTGGCTACACCTTC. Amino acids: CASSPTTGGAGGYTF.

The chain combines TRBV29-1 with TRBJ2-1; perhaps TRBD2 as D (6 bases). The V end was cut by 8 bases, the J end by 2 bases, with 16 bases between. The CDR3 has 14 residues. From germline, CDR1 is SQVTM and CDR2 ANQGSEA. In DNA form, the CDR3 reads TGCAGCTCTCCAAGGTCTAGCGCCTACAATGAGCAGTTCTTC. Translating gives CSSPRSSAYNEQFF.

V usage is TRBV19 and J usage is TRBJ2-3; tentatively, D is TRBD2 (5 bases). Germline CDR1 LNHDA, CDR2 SQIVND (reference sequence). The length of the CDR3 is 13 residues. With 8 bases removed from V and 6 bases from J, the gap between germline ends came to 15 bases. The CDR3 bases are TGTGCCAGTGGAGCCTCGAGGGTGGATACGCAGTATTTT. This codes for CASGASRVDTQYF.

V is TRBV5-1 and J is TRBJ2-7; D is undetermined. The CDR3 sequence is 12 residues long. The V end was cut by 2 bases, the J end by 6 bases, with 9 bases between. Germline V gene sequence: CDR1 SGHRS, CDR2 YFSETQ. CDR3 DNA: TGCGCCAGCAGCTTTGAGGTGGGCGAGCAGTACTTC. Translation gives CASSFEVGEQYF.

The chain has TRBV19 and TRBJ1-1; D unresolved. Per the germline V gene, CDR1 is LNHDA and CDR2 is SQIVND (reference sequence). The V end lost 2 bases, the J end lost 4 bases, and 14 bases lay between the germline ends. This CDR3 has 15 amino acids. The CDR3 DNA sequence: TGTGCCAGTAGTATATGGGTCAGAGGGAGCACTGAAGCTTTCTTT. Protein: CASSIWVRGSTEAFF. The whole variable domain, remainder taken from reference TRBV19 and TRBJ1-1, is DGGITQSPKYLFRKEGQNVTLSCEQNLNHDAMYWYRQDPGQGLRLIYYSQIVNDFQKGDIAEGYSVSREKKESFPLTVTSAQKNPTAFYLCASSIWVRGSTEAFFGQGTRLTVV.

V is TRBV2 and J is TRBJ1-5; no clear D gene. The CDR3 spans 14 residues. Germline CDR1 reads SNHLY; CDR2 reads FYNNEI. With 5 bases removed from V and 2 bases from J, the gap between germline ends came to 10 bases. The CDR3 sequence: CASSILTGNQPQHF. The CDR3 region has the DNA TGTGCCAGCAGTATCCTCACTGGCAATCAGCCCCAGCATTTT.

J is TRBJ2-1 and V is TRBV12-5, with a weak D call TRBD2 (5 bases). The CDR3 has 17 amino acids. Per the germline V gene, CDR1 is LGHNT and CDR2 is FRNRAP. V lost 7 bases and J 0 bases, leaving 19 bases between the germline ends. Here the CDR3 reads CASAFGVVGSSYNEQFF. The CDR3 DNA follows: TGTGCTAGTGCGTTCGGGGTTGTGGGGAGCTCCTACAATGAGCAGTTCTTC. The entire variable domain, with the rest obtained from reference TRBV12-5 and TRBJ2-1, is as follows: DARVTQTPRHKVTEMGQEVTMRCQPILGHNTVFWYRQTMMQGLELLAYFRNRAPLDDSGMPKDRFSAEMPDATLATLKIQPSEPRDSAVYFCASAFGVVGSSYNEQFFGPGTRLTVL.

CDR3 in amino acids: CATSDWRGDTDTQYF. In DNA form, the CDR3 reads TGTGCCACCAGTGATTGGCGGGGGGACACAGATACGCAGTATTTT. The rearrangement links TRBV24-1 to TRBJ2-3; 8 nucleotides agree with TRBD2. Germline CDR1 reads KGHDR; CDR2 reads SFDVKD. Trimming cost V 2 bases and J 2 bases; bases outside gene matches: 2. The CDR3 contains 15 residues.

The chain uses TRBV27 and TRBJ1-2, with D possibly matching TRBD1 (5 bases). V lost 6 bases and J lost 4, with 12 bases in between. CDR1 MNHEY and CDR2 SMNVEV come from the germline V gene (reference sequence). The CDR3 has 13 residues. CDR3 sequence: CASRRTGSYGYTF. In DNA form, the CDR3 reads TGTGCCAGCAGGCGTACAGGAAGCTATGGCTACACCTTC.

The chain combines TRBV21-1 with TRBJ2-3; TRBD2 is the table's D call and was not checked against the DNA. TRBV21-1 is a known pseudogene. CDR3 size: 17 residues. The CDR3, as DNA: TGTGCCAGCAGCAAAGTAGGTGGGACTAGCGGGGTACGGGCGCAGTATTTT. It is translated as CASSKVGGTSGVRAQYF.